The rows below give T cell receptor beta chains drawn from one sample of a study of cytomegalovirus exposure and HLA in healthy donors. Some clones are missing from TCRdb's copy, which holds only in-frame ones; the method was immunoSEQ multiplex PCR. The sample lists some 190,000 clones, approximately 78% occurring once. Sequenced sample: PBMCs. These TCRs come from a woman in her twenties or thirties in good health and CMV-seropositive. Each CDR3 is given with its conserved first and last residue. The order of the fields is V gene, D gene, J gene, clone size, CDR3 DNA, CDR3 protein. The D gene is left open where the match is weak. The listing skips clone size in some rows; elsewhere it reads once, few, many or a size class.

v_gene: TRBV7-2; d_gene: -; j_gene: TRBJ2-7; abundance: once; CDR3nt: TGTGCCAGCAGCTTAGAGTTCGGGGGAGTAGGGGAGCAGTACTTC; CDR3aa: CASSLEFGGVGEQYF
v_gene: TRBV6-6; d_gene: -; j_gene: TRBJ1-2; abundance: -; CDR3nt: TGTGCCAGCAGTCCCGGCCCCCAGGACTATGGCTACACCTTC; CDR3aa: CASSPGPQDYGYTF
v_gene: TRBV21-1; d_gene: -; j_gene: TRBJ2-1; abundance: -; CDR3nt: TGTGCCAGCAGGCCCCCCCCTTGGGGGACTAGCGATGAGCAGTTCTTC; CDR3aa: CASRPPPWGTSDEQFF
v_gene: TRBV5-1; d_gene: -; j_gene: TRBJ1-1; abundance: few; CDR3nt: TGCGCCAGCAGCTTCGGACAAGTTGGGGCTGAAGCTTTCTTT; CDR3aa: CASSFGQVGAEAFF
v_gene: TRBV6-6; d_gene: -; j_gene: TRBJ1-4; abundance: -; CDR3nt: TGTGCCAGCAGTTACCCCCCTCAGGGAACTAATGAAAAACTGTTTTTT; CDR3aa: CASSYPPQGTNEKLFF
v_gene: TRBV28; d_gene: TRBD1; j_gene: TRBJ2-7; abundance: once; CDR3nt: TGTGCCAGCAGGTACAGGGGGCTTCCATCCTACGAGCAGTACTTC; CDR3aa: CASRYRGLPSYEQYF
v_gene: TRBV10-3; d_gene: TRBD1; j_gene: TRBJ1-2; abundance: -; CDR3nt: TGTGCCATCAGGAAACAGGGGGCGCCTAACTATGGCTACACCTTC; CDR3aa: CAIRKQGAPNYGYTF
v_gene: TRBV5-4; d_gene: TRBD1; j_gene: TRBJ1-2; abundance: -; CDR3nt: TGTGCCAGCAGTCGTCCGGGACAGGGTTTCGGCTACACCTTC; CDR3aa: CASSRPGQGFGYTF
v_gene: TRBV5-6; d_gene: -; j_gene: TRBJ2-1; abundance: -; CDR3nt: TGTGCCAGCAGCTTCGGGGGGCTTACCTACAATGAGCAGTTCTTC; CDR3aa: CASSFGGLTYNEQFF
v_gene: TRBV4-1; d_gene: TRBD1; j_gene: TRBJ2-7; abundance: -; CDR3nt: TGCGCCAGCAGCCTTCACTCCGGGACAGAGCCCTACGAGCAGTACTTC; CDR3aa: CASSLHSGTEPYEQYF
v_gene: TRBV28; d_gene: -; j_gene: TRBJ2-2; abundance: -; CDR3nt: TGTGCCAGCAGTGAAGGGGGTACCGGGGAGCTGTTTTTT; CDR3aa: CASSEGGTGELFF
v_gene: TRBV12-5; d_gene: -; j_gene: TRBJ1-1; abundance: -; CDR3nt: TGTGCTAGTGGTTTACGGGTGAACACTGAAGCTTTCTTT; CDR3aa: CASGLRVNTEAFF
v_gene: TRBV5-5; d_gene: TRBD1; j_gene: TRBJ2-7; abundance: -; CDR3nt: TGTGCCAGCAGCCTAACCGGGACAGGGAGCCTCGAGCAGTACTTC; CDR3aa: CASSLTGTGSLEQYF
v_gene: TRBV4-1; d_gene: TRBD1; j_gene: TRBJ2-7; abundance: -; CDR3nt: TGCGCCAGCAGCCAAGAAGGGGCAGGGGGCCCCTACTCCTACGAGCAGTACTTC; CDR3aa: CASSQEGAGGPYSYEQYF
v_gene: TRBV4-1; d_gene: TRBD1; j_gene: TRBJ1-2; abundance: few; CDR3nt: TGCGCCAGCAGACAGACAGGGGGATATGGCTACACCTTC; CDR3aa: CASRQTGGYGYTF
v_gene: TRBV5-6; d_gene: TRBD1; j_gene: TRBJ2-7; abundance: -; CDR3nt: TGTGCCAGCAGCTTGTTGGGACAGGGTATTTTCTTCGACGAGCAGTACTTC; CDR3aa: CASSLLGQGIFFDEQYF
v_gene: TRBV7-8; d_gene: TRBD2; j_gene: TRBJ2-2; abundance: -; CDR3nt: TGTGCCAGCACTTCCGTAGCGGGAGGCGGGGAGCTGTTTTTT; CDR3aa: CASTSVAGGGELFF
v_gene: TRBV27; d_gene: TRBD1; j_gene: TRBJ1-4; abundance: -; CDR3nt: TGTGCCAGCAGTTCCACGAAACTGGGACAGGAGATTGAAAAACTGTTTTTT; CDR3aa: CASSSTKLGQEIEKLFF
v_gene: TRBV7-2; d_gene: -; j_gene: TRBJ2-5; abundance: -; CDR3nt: TGTGCCAGCAGCTACGTGGCAGAAGAGACCCAGTACTTC; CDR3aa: CASSYVAEETQYF
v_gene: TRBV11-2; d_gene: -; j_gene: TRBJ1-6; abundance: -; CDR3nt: TGTGCCAGCAGCTTGAGGGGGATAGTAGGTTCACCCCTCCACTTT; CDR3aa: CASSLRGIVGSPLHF
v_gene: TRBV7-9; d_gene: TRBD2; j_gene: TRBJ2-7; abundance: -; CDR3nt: TGTGCCAGCAGCAGATCTAGCGGGCTAAGCTCCTACGAGCAGTACTTC; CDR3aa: CASSRSSGLSSYEQYF
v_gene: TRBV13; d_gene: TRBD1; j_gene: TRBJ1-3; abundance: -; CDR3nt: TGTGCCAGCAGCTTTGGACCGACAGGGTTATTAGGGAACACCATATATTTT; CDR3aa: CASSFGPTGLLGNTIYF
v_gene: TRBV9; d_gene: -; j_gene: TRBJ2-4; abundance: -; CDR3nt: TGTGCCAGCAGCGTAGCTGGGAGTGACATTCAGTACTTC; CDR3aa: CASSVAGSDIQYF
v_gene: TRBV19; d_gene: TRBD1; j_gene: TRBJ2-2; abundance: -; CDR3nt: TGTGCCAGTAACTCGTTGACGGACAGGGACACCGGGGAGCTGTTTTTT; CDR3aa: CASNSLTDRDTGELFF
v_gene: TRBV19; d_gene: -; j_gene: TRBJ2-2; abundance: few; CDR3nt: TGTGCCAGTAGGAGTCGGCAGGGGCCGAACACCGGGGAGCTGTTTTTT; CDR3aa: CASRSRQGPNTGELFF
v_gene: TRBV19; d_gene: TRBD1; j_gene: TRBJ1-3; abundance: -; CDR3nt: TGTGCCAGTAGTTTCGGACAGGGGATGAACACCATATATTTT; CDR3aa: CASSFGQGMNTIYF
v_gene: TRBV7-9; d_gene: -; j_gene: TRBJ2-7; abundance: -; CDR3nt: TGTTCCAGCAGCTTATCGTGGAGAGGGAAGAACGAGCAGTACTTC; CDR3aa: CSSSLSWRGKNEQYF
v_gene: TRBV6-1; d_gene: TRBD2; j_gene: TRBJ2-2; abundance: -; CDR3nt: TGTGCCAGCAGTGTTGACCCCCGGGGGGAGGGGGAGCTGTTTTTT; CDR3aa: CASSVDPRGEGELFF
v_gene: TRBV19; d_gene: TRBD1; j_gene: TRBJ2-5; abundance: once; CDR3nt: TGTGCCAGTAGTGCCGGGACAGGGTTTGCCCAGTACTTC; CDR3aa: CASSAGTGFAQYF
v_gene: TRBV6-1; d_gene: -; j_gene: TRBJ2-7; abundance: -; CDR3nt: TGTGCCAGCAGTGAAGCTGACAGCTCTACCTACGAGCAGTACTTC; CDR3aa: CASSEADSSTYEQYF
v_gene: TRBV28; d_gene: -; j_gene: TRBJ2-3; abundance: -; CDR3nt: TGTGCCAGCAGCCCGGGGGTGTCATCAGATACGCAGTATTTT; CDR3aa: CASSPGVSSDTQYF
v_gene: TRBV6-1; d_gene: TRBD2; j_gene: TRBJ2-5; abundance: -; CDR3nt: TGTGCCAGCAGTGATTCGTGGACTAGCGGGGGGGAGCAAGAGACCCAGTACTTC; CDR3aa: CASSDSWTSGGEQETQYF
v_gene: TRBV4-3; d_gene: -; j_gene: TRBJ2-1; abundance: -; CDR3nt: TGCGCCAGCAGCCAAGAACTCGGGGACTCTATCTACAATGAGCAGTTCTTC; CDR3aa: CASSQELGDSIYNEQFF
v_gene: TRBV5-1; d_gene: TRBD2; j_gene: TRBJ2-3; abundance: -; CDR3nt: TGCGCCAGCAGCTCAGCGGGGGTTGGCACAGATACGCAGTATTTT; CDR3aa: CASSSAGVGTDTQYF
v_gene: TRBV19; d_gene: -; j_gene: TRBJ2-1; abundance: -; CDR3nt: TGTGCCAGTAGTATAGTGACCGGGTCCCATGACTACAATGAGCAGTTCTTC; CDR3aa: CASSIVTGSHDYNEQFF
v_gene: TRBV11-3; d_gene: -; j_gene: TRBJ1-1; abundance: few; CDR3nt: TGTGCCAGCAGCTTAAGGGGTACTTCGTCTCTGACTGAAGCTTTCTTT; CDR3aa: CASSLRGTSSLTEAFF
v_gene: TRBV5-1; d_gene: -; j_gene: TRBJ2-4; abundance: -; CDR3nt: TGCGCCAGCAGCCCCGAGGGTGGCCTGAATCCCCAGTACTTC; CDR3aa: CASSPEGGLNPQYF
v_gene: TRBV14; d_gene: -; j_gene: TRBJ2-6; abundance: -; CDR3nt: TGTGCCAGCAGCCCCCGTGTCTCTGGGGCCAACGTCCTGACTTTC; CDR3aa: CASSPRVSGANVLTF
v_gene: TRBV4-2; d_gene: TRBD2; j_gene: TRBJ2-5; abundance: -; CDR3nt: TGTGCCAGCAGCCCTACTCTGGGGGGGAGGGAGACCCAGTACTTC; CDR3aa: CASSPTLGGRETQYF
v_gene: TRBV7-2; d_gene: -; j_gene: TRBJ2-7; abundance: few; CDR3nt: TGTGCCAGCAGCTTAAGGGGCGGAACATACGAGCAGTACTTC; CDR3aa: CASSLRGGTYEQYF
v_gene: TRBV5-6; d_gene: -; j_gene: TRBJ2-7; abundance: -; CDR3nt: -; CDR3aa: CASSLVGTGAGGEYF
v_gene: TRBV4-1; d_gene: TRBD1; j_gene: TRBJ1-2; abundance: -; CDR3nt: TGCGCCAGCAGCCAAGACTGGGGACAGAGGAGTGGCTACACCTTC; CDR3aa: CASSQDWGQRSGYTF
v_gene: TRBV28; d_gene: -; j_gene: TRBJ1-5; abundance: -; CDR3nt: TGTGCCACCCGAGTGGGTGTAGCTCAGCCCCAGCATTTT; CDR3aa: CATRVGVAQPQHF
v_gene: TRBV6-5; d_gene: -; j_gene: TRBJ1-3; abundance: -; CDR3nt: TGTGCCAGCAGTTACGGGATCGGGATCTCTGGAAACACCATATATTTT; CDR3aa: CASSYGIGISGNTIYF
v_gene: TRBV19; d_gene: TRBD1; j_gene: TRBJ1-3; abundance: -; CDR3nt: TGTGCCAGTAGTACCACAGGGGGCTCTGGAAACACCATATATTTT; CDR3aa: CASSTTGGSGNTIYF
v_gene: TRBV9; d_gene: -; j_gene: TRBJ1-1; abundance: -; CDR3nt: TGTGCCAGCAGCGTAGTCGGGGGGCAAGCTTTCTTT; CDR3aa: CASSVVGGQAFF
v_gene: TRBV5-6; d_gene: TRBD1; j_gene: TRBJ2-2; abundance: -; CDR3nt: TGTGCCAGCAGCTTTGCAGGGGGCTACACCGGGGAGCTGTTTTTT; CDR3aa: CASSFAGGYTGELFF
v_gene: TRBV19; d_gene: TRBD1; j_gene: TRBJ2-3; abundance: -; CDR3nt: TGTGCCAGTCAGGGGGCGCGAGCAGATACGCAGTATTTT; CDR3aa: CASQGARADTQYF
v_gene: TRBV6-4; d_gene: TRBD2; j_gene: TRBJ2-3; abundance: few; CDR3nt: TGTGCCAGCAGTGAAACTAGCGGGGGCACAGATACGCAGTATTTT; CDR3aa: CASSETSGGTDTQYF
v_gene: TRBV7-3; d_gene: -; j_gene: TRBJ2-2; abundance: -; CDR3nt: TGTGCCAGCAGCTTGCCGGGACTCCACACCGGGGAGCTGTTTTTT; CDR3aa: CASSLPGLHTGELFF
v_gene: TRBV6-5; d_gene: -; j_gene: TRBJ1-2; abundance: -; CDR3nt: TGTGCCAGCAGCCGGGACAAATCTAACTATGGCTACACCTTC; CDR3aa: CASSRDKSNYGYTF
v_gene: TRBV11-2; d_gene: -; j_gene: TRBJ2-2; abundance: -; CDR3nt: TGTGCCAGCAGCTTGGGCACGAGCGGGTACACCGGGGAGCTGTTTTTT; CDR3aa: CASSLGTSGYTGELFF
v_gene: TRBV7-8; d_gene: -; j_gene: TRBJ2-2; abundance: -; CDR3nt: TGTGCCAGCAGCTTAGTGAGGCGTGGGAACACCGGGGAGCTGTTTTTT; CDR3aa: CASSLVRRGNTGELFF
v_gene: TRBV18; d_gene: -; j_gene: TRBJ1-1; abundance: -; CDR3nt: TGTGCCAGCTCACCTGGGGGGTTTAACACTGAAGCTTTCTTT; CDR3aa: CASSPGGFNTEAFF
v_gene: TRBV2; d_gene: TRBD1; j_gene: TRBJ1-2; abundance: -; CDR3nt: TGTGCCAGCAGTGGACAGGGCACTAACTATGGCTACACCTTC; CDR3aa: CASSGQGTNYGYTF
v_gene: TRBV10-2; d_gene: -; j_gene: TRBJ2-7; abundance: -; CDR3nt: TGCGCCAGCAGGCCCGGGGGGCTTAACTCCTACGAGCAGTACTTC; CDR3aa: CASRPGGLNSYEQYF
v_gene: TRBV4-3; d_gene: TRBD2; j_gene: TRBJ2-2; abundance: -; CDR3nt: TGCGCCAGCAGCCAAAGGCTAGCGGGAGGGCCTGGAAGCGGGGAGCTGTTTTTT; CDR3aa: CASSQRLAGGPGSGELFF
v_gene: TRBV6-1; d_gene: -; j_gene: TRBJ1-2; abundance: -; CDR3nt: TGTGCCAGCAGTCCAGGGGCCTATGGCTACACCTTC; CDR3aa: CASSPGAYGYTF
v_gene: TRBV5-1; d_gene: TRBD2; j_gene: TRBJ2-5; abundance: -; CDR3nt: TGCGCCAGCAGCTTGGCCCCTAGCGGGGGGCTTTTAGAGACCCAGTACTTC; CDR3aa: CASSLAPSGGLLETQYF
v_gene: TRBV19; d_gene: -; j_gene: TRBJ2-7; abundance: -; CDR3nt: TGTGCCAGTAGTATCACGATGGAAGGGGGCTACGAGCAGTACTTC; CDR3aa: CASSITMEGGYEQYF